This T cell receptor beta chain came from a study of CD8 T cells in ankylosing spondylitis. This clonotype was seen repeatedly, ten times or more. What it binds is unknown. Study results and limitations: Eight highly homologous variants made up a TCR beta motif, and this motif appeared characteristic of ankylosing spondylitis blood. CD8+ disease-linked clones were present at relatively low frequencies in blood. Reported data indicate significant enrichment of disease-linked clones within matched ankylosing spondylitis synovial fluid.

Molecular-barcoded quantitative 5'-RACE produced these TCR beta libraries. TCRdb fed the 5' RACE reads into MiXCR, producing one record per CDR3 protein. Of 300,000 to 350,000 distinct CDR3 sequences listed, 20% to 25% are singletons. V shed 6 bases, J shed 6 bases, and the junction held 11 bases outside the gene matches. The CDR3 sequence is 14 residues long. The clonotype was recovered from a female donor with ankylosing spondylitis or in good health (not recorded which). The chain recombines TRBV12-3 or TRBV12-4 with TRBJ2-7; 7 bases fit TRBD2. The sequenced sample consisted of blood, either unsorted or a sorted T cell fraction (not recorded which). CDR3 sequence (DNA): TGTGCCAGCAGCATTTTAGCGGGTAGGGGCGAGCAGTACTTC. Its translation is CASSILAGRGEQYF.